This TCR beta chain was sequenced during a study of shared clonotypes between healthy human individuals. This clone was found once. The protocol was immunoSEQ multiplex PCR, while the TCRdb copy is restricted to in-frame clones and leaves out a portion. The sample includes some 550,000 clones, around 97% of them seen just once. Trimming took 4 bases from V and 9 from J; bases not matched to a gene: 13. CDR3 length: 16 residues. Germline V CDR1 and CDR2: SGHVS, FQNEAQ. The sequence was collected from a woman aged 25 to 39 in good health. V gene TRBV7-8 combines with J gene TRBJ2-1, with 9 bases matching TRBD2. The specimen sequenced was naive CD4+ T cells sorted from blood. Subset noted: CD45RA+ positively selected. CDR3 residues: CASSSASSGRSSEQFF. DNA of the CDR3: TGTGCCAGCAGCTCCGCCTCCAGCGGGAGGTCGAGTGAGCAGTTCTTC.